A single sample gave rise to the 18 T cell receptor beta chains below, sequenced in a study of T cells in Graves' hyperthyroidism and ophthalmopathy. The source material, RNA transcripts, was used to amplify TCR beta CDR3 regions. RT-PCR in the first round (using the HTBI primer set) targeted the TCR CDR3. TCRdb used MiXCR to reprocess the multiplex PCR reads, holding one entry per CDR3 protein. The sample gives roughly 180,000 distinct CDR3 sequences, more than 15% of which show up once; 25% to 35% is in the top ten. Input material: blood. These receptors all come from a woman aged 45 to 65 with Graves' hyperthyroidism.

This clonotype appeared many times. The V gene is TRBV7-6, the J gene TRBJ2-7; 9 nucleotides agree with TRBD1. Germline trimming cut 5 bases from V and 3 bases from J; bases unmatched to any gene: 2. Germline CDR1 and CDR2: SGHVS and FNYEAQ. The CDR3 totals 13 residues. This chain's CDR3 is CASSTGQGYEQYF. CDR3 DNA: TGTGCCAGCAGCACGGGACAGGGCTACGAGCAGTACTTC.

The gene calls are TRBV19 and TRBJ1-5; perhaps TRBD1 as D (5 bases). Between the trimmed V and J ends, which lost 4 bases and 12 bases, there was a span of 25 bases. The germline V gene has CDR1 LNHDA and CDR2 SQIVND (reference sequence). The CDR3 is 16 residues long. The CDR3 sequence is CASSTTAGGVLDNQHF. Here the CDR3 DNA reads TGTGCCAGTAGTACGACCGCCGGGGGGGTATTGGATAACCAGCATTTT.

This clonotype was seen many times. The gene calls are TRBV6-2 or TRBV6-3 and TRBJ2-1; 8 positions agree with TRBD1. The CDR3 is 16 residues long. With V trimmed by 6 bases and J by 5 bases, 12 bases remained unmatched. Looked up from germline, CDR1 is MNHEY and CDR2 is SVGEGT. CDR3 coding DNA: TGTGCCAGCAGACAAAACAGGGGGATGCGGCACAATGAGCAGTTCTTC. Protein product: CASRQNRGMRHNEQFF.

There are many counts of this clonotype. V is TRBV6-6 and J is TRBJ2-1, with unresolved D. The CDR3 consists of 16 residues. With 0 bases removed from V and 2 bases from J, the gap between germline ends came to 11 bases. Germline CDR1 reads MNHNY; CDR2 reads SVGAGI (reference sequence). The CDR3, as DNA: TGTGCCAGCAGTTACTCGGCCGCGAACGCCTACAATGAGCAGTTCTTC. Its protein product is CASSYSAANAYNEQFF.

This clonotype came up a few times. The chain links TRBV12-3 or TRBV12-4 to TRBJ2-7, with TRBD1 identical over 7 bases. After removal of 5 bases from V and 3 bases from J, the junction contained 19 bases not matched to a gene. The CDR3 extends over 18 amino acids. CDR3 sequence: CASSPSHRGQHTDYEQYF. CDR3 nucleotides: TGTGCCAGCAGTCCTAGTCACAGGGGTCAACACACAGACTACGAGCAGTACTTC.

This clonotype came up many times. The rearrangement joins TRBV11-2 to TRBJ2-3; D is ambiguous. Germline CDR1 reads SGHAT; CDR2 reads FQNNGV. This CDR3 contains 12 residues. The ends were cut back, 3 bases at V and 1 base at J, with 2 bases in the middle. CDR3: CASSFRTDTQYF. As DNA, the CDR3 is TGTGCCAGCAGCTTTCGCACAGATACGCAGTATTTT.

This clonotype showed up many times. The chain links TRBV6-5 to TRBJ2-7; D is unclear. The CDR3 has 14 amino acids. The V end was cut by 0 bases, the J end by 4 bases, with 10 bases between. The V gene's germline CDR1 is MNHEY and CDR2 SVGAGI. In nucleotides, the CDR3 is TGTGCCAGCAGTTACTCAGGGCAGAGTTACGAGCAGTACTTC. Amino acid sequence: CASSYSGQSYEQYF.

This clonotype was recorded only once. The chain uses TRBV6-2 or TRBV6-3 and TRBJ1-6; D is possibly TRBD1 (5 bases). Germline lookup yields CDR1 MNHEY and CDR2 SVGEGT. The CDR3 is 12 residues long. The V and J ends lost 4 bases and 13 bases respectively, with 11 bases between them. CDR3 residues: CASSWGFTPLHF. The CDR3 bases are TGTGCCAGCAGTTGGGGCTTTACCCCCCTCCACTTT.

This clonotype has more than one count but fewer than ten. The rearrangement links TRBV7-6 to TRBJ2-7; maybe TRBD2 (6 bases). The V gene lost 1 base and the J gene lost 3 bases, with 22 bases spanning the gap. The germline gives CDR1 SGHVS, CDR2 FNYEAQ. The CDR3 totals 18 residues. CDR3 sequence reads: CASSLESPAPSGSYEQYF. Here the CDR3 DNA reads TGTGCCAGCAGCTTAGAATCCCCCGCTCCCTCCGGGAGCTACGAGCAGTACTTC.

This clonotype was seen only a few times. The chain employs TRBV19 and TRBJ1-2; no reliable D call. The germline V and J ends were trimmed by 4 bases and 6 bases, with 18 bases remaining between them. CDR3 length: 15 amino acids. Germline V gene lookup returns CDR1 LNHDA and CDR2 SQIVND (reference sequence). The CDR3 bases are TGTGCCAGTAGTAGGGATAGGACCGTTGGCGATGGCTACACCTTC. It specifies CASSRDRTVGDGYTF. Full variable domain (remainder filled in from reference TRBV19 and TRBJ1-2): DGGITQSPKYLFRKEGQNVTLSCEQNLNHDAMYWYRQDPGQGLRLIYYSQIVNDFQKGDIAEGYSVSREKKESFPLTVTSAQKNPTAFYLCASSRDRTVGDGYTFGSGTRLTVV.

This clonotype was counted ten times or more. The chain uses TRBV18 and TRBJ1-1; possible D gene TRBD1, 5 bases. Germline V gene data show CDR1 as KGHSH and CDR2 as LQKENI. Trimming took off 3 bases at V and 1 base at J, with 21 bases between the two ends. The CDR3 is 18 amino acids. The CDR3: CASSPSRVVGRRNTEAFF. CDR3 nucleotide sequence: TGTGCCAGCTCACCTAGCAGGGTGGTGGGGAGGAGGAACACTGAAGCTTTCTTT.

This clonotype was picked up a small number of times. The gene calls are TRBV5-1 and TRBJ2-7; weak D call: TRBD2 (5 bases). V was trimmed by 0 bases and J by 0 bases, leaving 13 bases between them. CDR3 length: 16 residues. Germline loops: CDR1 SGHRS, CDR2 YFSETQ. The chain's CDR3 is CASSLGTLGSSYEQYF. The CDR3 DNA is TGCGCCAGCAGCTTGGGTACCCTGGGGAGCTCCTACGAGCAGTACTTC.

J is TRBJ1-2 and V is TRBV2, with D unresolved. CDR1 and CDR2 (germline): SNHLY, FYNNEI. Deletions cut 1 base from V and 8 bases from J, with 8 bases between. This CDR3 spans 12 amino acids. The chain's CDR3 is CASSEGTYGYTF. The CDR3 DNA reads as TGTGCCAGCAGTGAAGGGACGTACGGCTACACCTTC.

This clonotype was seen ten or more times. V gene TRBV6-2 or TRBV6-3 combines with J gene TRBJ1-1; D not certain. Germline V gives CDR1 MNHEY, CDR2 SVGEGT. The V gene lost 5 bases and the J gene lost 5 bases, with 12 bases spanning the gap. The CDR3 length is 13 residues. CDR3 protein: CASSQPFRTEAFF. The CDR3 DNA is TGTGCCAGCAGTCAACCCTTTCGGACTGAAGCTTTCTTT.

This clonotype was detected ten times or more. This chain joins TRBV5-1 and TRBJ1-1, with D hard to call. Trimming left V 1 base short and J 10 bases short, with 11 bases between. This CDR3 region has 12 residues. CDR1 and CDR2 (germline): SGHRS, YFSETQ. The CDR3 spells CASSLYGLGAFF. The CDR3 region has the DNA TGCGCCAGCAGCTTGTACGGTCTAGGAGCTTTCTTT.

This clonotype has a count of ten or more. V usage is TRBV2 and J usage is TRBJ2-1; 7 bases align to TRBD2. The trim removed 7 bases at V and 4 bases at J, leaving 4 bases unmatched. CDR1 SNHLY and CDR2 FYNNEI come from the germline V gene. This CDR3 region has 13 residues. The chain's CDR3 is CASNWRGYNEQFF. The CDR3 DNA sequence: TGTGCCAGCAATTGGCGGGGGTACAATGAGCAGTTCTTC.

This clonotype was seen at least ten times. This chain uses TRBV2 with TRBJ2-1; no reliable D call. The CDR3 is 16 residues long. Trimming removed 2 bases from V and 6 bases from J, with 17 bases in between. Germline V CDR1 and CDR2: SNHLY, FYNNEI. The CDR3 coding sequence is TGTGCCAGCAGTGAATCGTCCCCGCGTCGGCCCAATGAGCAGTTCTTC. This encodes CASSESSPRRPNEQFF.

This clonotype was observed at least ten times. The J gene is TRBJ2-1, the V gene TRBV7-3, with TRBD2 identical over 9 bases. The trim removed 2 bases at V and 5 bases at J, leaving 4 bases unmatched. The CDR3 has 15 residues. Germline values: CDR1 SGHTA, CDR2 FQGTGA. CDR3 amino acids: CASSLGGGANNEQFF. CDR3 coding DNA: TGTGCCAGCAGCTTAGGCGGGGGGGCTAACAATGAGCAGTTCTTC.